This entry describes one T cell receptor (beta chain). The data belong to a study of identical twins. Among all donors, each was a healthy Caucasian. TCRdb processed the 5' RACE reads anew with MiXCR; each CDR3 protein has one entry. The table has some 460,000 distinct CDR3 sequences, 14% seen once. Trimming stripped 0 bases from V and 2 bases from J, with 11 bases between. The CDR3 contains 15 residues. Germline CDR1 and CDR2: LGHNA and YNFKEQ. These data were likewise used in another study, on yellow fever vaccine responses in identical twins.

Sequenced sample: CD4+ T cells sorted from blood. The sequence derives from a woman between 18 and 30 years old in good health. The V and J genes are TRBV4-2 and TRBJ2-7; D might be TRBD1 or TRBD2, each matching 5 bases. The CDR3 is CASSQETGTTYEQYF. The CDR3 bases are TGTGCCAGCAGCCAAGAGACCGGGACGACCTACGAGCAGTACTTC.